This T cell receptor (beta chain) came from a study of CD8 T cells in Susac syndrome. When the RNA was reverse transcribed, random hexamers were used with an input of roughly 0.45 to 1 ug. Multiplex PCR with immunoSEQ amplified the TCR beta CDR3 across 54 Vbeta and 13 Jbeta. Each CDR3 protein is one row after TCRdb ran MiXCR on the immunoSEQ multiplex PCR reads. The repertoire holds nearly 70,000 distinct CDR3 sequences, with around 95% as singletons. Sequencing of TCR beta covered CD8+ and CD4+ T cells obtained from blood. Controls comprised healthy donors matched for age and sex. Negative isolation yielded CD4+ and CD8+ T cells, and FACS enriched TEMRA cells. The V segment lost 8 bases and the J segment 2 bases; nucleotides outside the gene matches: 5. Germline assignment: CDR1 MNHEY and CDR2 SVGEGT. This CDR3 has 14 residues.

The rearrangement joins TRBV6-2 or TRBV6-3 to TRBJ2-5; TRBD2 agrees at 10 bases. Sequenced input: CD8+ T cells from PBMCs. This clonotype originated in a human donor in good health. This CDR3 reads CASCSGGEQETQYF. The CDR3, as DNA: TGTGCCAGCTGCAGCGGGGGGGAGCAAGAGACCCAGTACTTC.